A selection of T cell receptor beta chains follows, all from one sample in a study of T cell changes during pregnancy in multiple sclerosis. TCRdb keeps only in-frame clones here, not all; method: immunoSEQ multiplex PCR. The sample gives about 30,000 clones, approximately 91% of which show up once; 4% to 4.5% is in the top ten. Specimen: peripheral blood, collected in the second trimester of pregnancy. The source is a female donor in good health, enrolled as a control in a pregnancy study. Each CDR3 is given with its conserved first and last residue. Fields, in order: CDR3 length, J gene, V gene, clone size, D gene, CDR3 protein, CDR3 DNA. D genes are given only for firm matches. Size tells how often a clone was seen (once, few, many) or the class of an expanded clone, and some rows leave it out.

18 | TRBJ2-2 | TRBV15 | once | TRBD2 | CATSIDLAGGLVAGELFF | TGTGCCACCAGCATAGATCTAGCGGGAGGTCTAGTCGCCGGGGAGCTGTTTTTT
12 | TRBJ1-1 | TRBV29-1 | - | TRBD1 | CSGGQGETEAFF | TGCAGCGGGGGACAGGGTGAGACTGAAGCTTTCTTT
15 | TRBJ2-1 | TRBV6-1 | - | TRBD2 | CASSVGTSGGNEQFF | TGTGCCAGCAGTGTTGGAACTAGCGGGGGCAATGAGCAGTTCTTC
13 | TRBJ2-1 | TRBV29-1 | - | - | CSVARQGVNEQFF | TGCAGCGTTGCACGACAAGGGGTCAATGAGCAGTTCTTC
14 | TRBJ2-7 | TRBV7-2 | - | TRBD2 | CASSLGGTNYEQYF | TGTGCCAGCAGCTTAGGAGGGACTAACTACGAGCAGTACTTC
17 | TRBJ2-2 | TRBV7-9 | - | TRBD1 | CASSPQTPDRVNGELFF | TGTGCCAGCAGCCCACAAACCCCGGACAGGGTCAACGGGGAGCTGTTTTTT
14 | TRBJ2-5 | TRBV5-6 | few | - | CASSSLRVWETQYF | TGTGCCAGCAGCTCTTTACGGGTCTGGGAGACCCAGTACTTC
16 | TRBJ2-1 | TRBV6-5 | once | TRBD2 | CASSYSKSGGYNEQFF | TGTGCCAGCAGTTACTCGAAGAGCGGGGGGTACAATGAGCAGTTCTTC
14 | TRBJ1-1 | TRBV29-1 | - | - | CSVEVGGGNTEAFF | TGCAGCGTTGAAGTAGGGGGGGGGAACACTGAAGCTTTCTTT
18 | TRBJ2-1 | TRBV7-3 | few | TRBD2 | CASSRTSGGSISYNEQFF | TGTGCCAGCAGTCGGACTAGCGGGGGTTCAATTTCCTACAATGAGCAGTTCTTC
16 | TRBJ2-7 | TRBV5-4 | - | TRBD2 | CASSRAGGGRLYEQYF | TGTGCCAGCAGCCGAGCGGGGGGAGGCCGGCTCTACGAGCAGTACTTC
15 | TRBJ1-3 | TRBV19 | - | - | CASSGDQGSGNTIYF | TGTGCCAGTAGTGGAGATCAGGGCTCTGGAAACACCATATATTTT
15 | TRBJ1-2 | TRBV19 | - | TRBD1 | CASSPRQGRNYGYTF | TGTGCCAGTAGTCCTCGACAGGGGAGGAACTATGGCTACACCTTC
15 | TRBJ1-1 | TRBV18 | - | TRBD1 | CASSPTGTVNTEAFF | TGTGCCAGCTCACCGACCGGGACAGTGAACACTGAAGCTTTCTTT
15 | TRBJ2-7 | TRBV9 | - | - | CASSVEGTLSYEQYF | TGTGCCAGCAGCGTAGAAGGGACTCTCTCCTACGAGCAGTACTTC
16 | TRBJ2-6 | TRBV5-8 | once | TRBD1 | CASSHTGVSGANVLTF | TGTGCCAGCAGCCACACAGGGGTCTCTGGGGCCAACGTCCTGACTTTC
15 | TRBJ1-1 | TRBV19 | - | - | CASTLGEGGTWKAFF | TGTGCCAGTACCCTAGGGGAGGGGGGGACCTGGAAGGCTTTCTTT
13 | TRBJ1-1 | TRBV7-2 | - | - | CASLAVVNTEAFF | TGTGCCAGCCTTGCGGTAGTGAACACTGAAGCTTTCTTT
12 | TRBJ2-3 | TRBV7-8 | - | - | CASSLARDTQYF | TGTGCCAGCAGCTTAGCGCGGGATACGCAGTATTTT
15 | TRBJ2-3 | TRBV7-9 | once | TRBD2 | CASRYLAGHTDTQYF | TGTGCCAGCAGATATCTAGCGGGGCACACAGATACGCAGTATTTT
16 | TRBJ2-5 | TRBV5-4 | - | - | CASSLISGVYQETQYF | TGTGCCAGCAGCTTGATCTCGGGGGTATACCAAGAGACCCAGTACTTC
15 | TRBJ2-7 | TRBV7-3 | once | - | CASSLGPTALYEQYF | TGTGCCAGCAGCTTAGGTCCGACAGCTCTCTACGAGCAGTACTTC
11 | TRBJ2-7 | TRBV4-1 | - | - | CASSRGYEQYF | TGCGCCAGCAGCAGGGGCTACGAGCAGTACTTC
11 | TRBJ2-3 | TRBV7-9 | - | - | CASSFRGTQYF | TGTGCCAGCAGCTTCAGAGGTACGCAGTATTTT
21 | TRBJ2-4 | TRBV15 | - | TRBD1 | CATSGQIPGQGVSRAKNIQYF | TGTGCCACCAGCGGGCAGATACCGGGACAGGGGGTATCGCGGGCCAAAAACATTCAGTACTTC
14 | TRBJ2-5 | TRBV25-1 | - | - | CASSETRVKETQYF | TGTGCCAGCAGTGAAACCAGGGTAAAAGAGACCCAGTACTTC
13 | TRBJ1-1 | TRBV27 | - | TRBD1 | CASSSLVDREAFF | TGTGCCAGCAGTTCCTTAGTGGACAGGGAGGCTTTCTTT
13 | TRBJ2-1 | TRBV27 | - | - | CASSSAGNNEQFF | TGTGCCAGCAGTTCCGCCGGGAATAATGAGCAGTTCTTC
15 | TRBJ1-2 | TRBV27 | - | TRBD1 | CASSLGTGSNYGYTF | TGTGCCAGCAGTTTGGGGACAGGTTCTAACTATGGCTACACCTTC
12 | TRBJ2-7 | TRBV2 | few | - | CASTVSAYEQYF | TGTGCCAGCACGGTCTCTGCCTACGAGCAGTACTTC
15 | TRBJ2-7 | TRBV9 | - | TRBD1 | CASSAGQGISYEQYF | TGTGCCAGCAGCGCCGGACAGGGGATTTCCTACGAGCAGTACTTC
16 | TRBJ2-3 | TRBV5-4 | - | TRBD2 | CASSLAGGGSTDTQYF | TGTGCCAGCAGCTTGGCTGGGGGGGGGAGCACAGATACGCAGTATTTT
14 | TRBJ2-1 | TRBV2 | - | TRBD2 | CASNGLAEYNEQFF | TGTGCCAGCAATGGACTAGCGGAATACAATGAGCAGTTCTTC
14 | TRBJ1-5 | TRBV9 | - | - | CASSGGGVNQPQHF | TGTGCCAGTTCTGGGGGAGGGGTGAATCAGCCCCAGCATTTT
15 | TRBJ1-1 | TRBV5-1 | - | TRBD1 | CASSWDRGIHTEAFF | TGCGCCAGCAGCTGGGACAGGGGAATCCACACTGAAGCTTTCTTT
17 | TRBJ1-2 | TRBV23-1 | - | - | CASSQRSQGRTDYGYTF | TGCGCCAGCAGTCAGCGGTCCCAGGGGCGGACAGACTATGGCTACACCTTC
18 | TRBJ1-5 | TRBV21-1 | - | - | CASSKARGSVLRNQPQHF | TGTGCCAGCAGCAAAGCTAGGGGGTCGGTGCTCCGCAATCAGCCCCAGCATTTT
14 | TRBJ2-7 | TRBV30 | - | TRBD2 | CAWSVRAGDYEQYF | TGTGCCTGGAGTGTACGGGCGGGGGACTACGAGCAGTACTTC
14 | TRBJ2-5 | TRBV5-1 | - | TRBD1 | CASSLWDRAETQYF | TGCGCCAGCAGCTTGTGGGACAGGGCAGAGACCCAGTACTTC
14 | TRBJ2-3 | TRBV6-4 | - | - | CASSELSGADTQYF | TGTGCCAGCAGTGAATTATCGGGGGCAGATACGCAGTATTTT
14 | TRBJ2-7 | TRBV10-3 | - | TRBD2 | CAIKAGGPRDGQYF | TGTGCCATCAAAGCGGGAGGGCCCCGCGACGGACAGTACTTC
16 | TRBJ2-3 | TRBV6-4 | - | TRBD2 | CASSGKSGDGTDTQYF | TGTGCCAGCAGTGGCAAGAGCGGGGATGGCACAGATACGCAGTATTTT
17 | TRBJ1-3 | TRBV21-1 | - | - | CASSKKNSSPPGNTIYF | TGTGCCAGCAGCAAAAAAAACAGCTCACCTCCTGGAAACACCATATATTTT
13 | TRBJ2-1 | TRBV7-3 | - | - | CASSSNRGNEQFF | TGTGCCAGCAGCTCAAATAGGGGGAATGAGCAGTTCTTC
14 | TRBJ1-4 | TRBV5-4 | - | TRBD1 | CASSPGQGGEKLFF | TGTGCCAGCAGCCCCGGACAGGGTGGAGAAAAACTGTTTTTT
14 | TRBJ2-7 | TRBV5-1 | - | TRBD1 | CASSPGTGWNEQYF | TGCGCCAGCAGCCCCGGGACAGGGTGGAACGAGCAGTACTTC
16 | TRBJ2-3 | TRBV28 | - | TRBD1 | CASSRDRGGGIDTQYF | TGTGCCAGCAGCCGGGACAGGGGAGGAGGAATAGATACGCAGTATTTT
14 | TRBJ2-5 | TRBV6-1 | - | - | CASVVAALKETQYF | TGTGCCAGCGTCGTAGCGGCACTTAAAGAGACCCAGTACTTC
16 | TRBJ1-4 | TRBV11-2 | - | - | CASSLGQLSTNEKLFF | TGTGCCAGCAGCTTAGGACAGTTGTCAACTAATGAAAAACTGTTTTTT
12 | TRBJ2-7 | TRBV2 | - | TRBD1 | CASSGTGWEQYF | TGTGCCAGCAGTGGGACAGGGTGGGAGCAGTACTTC
13 | TRBJ2-2 | TRBV28 | - | - | CASSLVSPGELFF | TGTGCCAGCAGTTTAGTTTCTCCCGGGGAGCTGTTTTTT
15 | TRBJ1-2 | TRBV6-4 | - | - | CASSDSSESGYGYTF | TGTGCCAGCAGTGACTCTTCGGAGTCAGGGTATGGCTACACCTTC
15 | TRBJ2-2 | TRBV10-3 | many | - | CAIRRGRGNTGELFF | TGTGCCATCAGGCGGGGGCGCGGGAACACCGGGGAGCTGTTTTTT